A selection of T cell receptor beta chains follows, all from one sample in a study of blood T cell repertoires in COVID-19. Libraries were prepared by immunoSEQ multiplex PCR; TCRdb keeps only in-frame clonotypes and omits some of them. Of around 150,000 clones listed, around 77% are singletons. Sequencing was performed on peripheral blood. The receptors were sampled from a man aged 45 to 65 with active or convalescent COVID-19. The CDR3 runs from the conserved cysteine through the conserved F or W. A D gene is named only where the DNA matches it firmly. Size is stated for part of the rows, as once, few or many counts, or as a class when the clone is expanded.

clone size | J gene | V gene | D gene | CDR3 DNA | CDR3 protein
NA | TRBJ2-1 | TRBV10-2 | NA | TGCGCCAGCAGTTCCTTAGCAGCCGGCTCCTACAATGAGCAGTTCTTC | CASSSLAAGSYNEQFF
NA | TRBJ2-7 | TRBV5-4 | NA | TGTGCCAGCAGCTCCCGACTGTCCTACGAGCAGTACTTC | CASSSRLSYEQYF
NA | TRBJ1-5 | TRBV4-1 | NA | TGCGCCAGCAGCCAAGTGACAGGTGCACTTAGCAATCAGCCCCAGCATTTT | CASSQVTGALSNQPQHF
NA | TRBJ1-4 | TRBV5-1 | NA | TGCGCCAGCAGCCCGCGCGAGGCCAGGGGAGAAAAACTGTTTTTT | CASSPREARGEKLFF
NA | TRBJ2-2 | TRBV5-4 | TRBD1 | TGTGCCAGCAGCCCTACAGGGGTCGGGGAGCTGTTTTTT | CASSPTGVGELFF
NA | TRBJ1-3 | TRBV28 | TRBD1 | TGTGCCAGCAGTTCCTCCTTTGGGACAGGGACGGGTGGAAACACCATATATTTT | CASSSSFGTGTGGNTIYF
once | TRBJ1-2 | TRBV6-5 | TRBD1 | TGTGCCAGCATTCTTTCTCAGGGGGCGATCTATGGCTACACCTTC | CASILSQGAIYGYTF
NA | TRBJ2-5 | TRBV9 | TRBD1 | TGTGCCAGCAGCGTAGCCCGTCGACAGGGAGCGGAGACCCAGTACTTC | CASSVARRQGAETQYF
NA | TRBJ1-3 | TRBV3-1/TRBV3-2 | NA | TGTGCCAGCAGCCATTTACAGGGATCCGGAAACACCATATATTTT | CASSHLQGSGNTIYF
NA | TRBJ1-1 | TRBV4-1 | NA | TGCGCCAGCAGCCACAACCGGGGGAACACTGAAGCTTTCTTT | CASSHNRGNTEAFF
few | TRBJ2-7 | TRBV9 | NA | TGTGCCAGCAGCGTAGCGGACAGCTCCTACGAGCAGTACTTC | CASSVADSSYEQYF
NA | TRBJ2-5 | TRBV27 | TRBD2 | TGTGCCAGCAGTACACTAGCGGGAGAGGGGGAGACCCAGTACTTC | CASSTLAGEGETQYF
NA | TRBJ1-1 | TRBV7-9 | NA | TGTGCCAGCAGCCTCCCCGCGAGCACTGAAGCTTTCTTT | CASSLPASTEAFF
NA | TRBJ1-6 | TRBV13 | TRBD1 | TGTGCCAGCAGCTCAACGGGACAGGGGAATTCACCCCTCCACTTT | CASSSTGQGNSPLHF
NA | TRBJ1-6 | TRBV18 | NA | TGTGCCAGCTCACCGCGCACCAATCCAAATTCACCCCTCCACTTT | CASSPRTNPNSPLHF
NA | TRBJ2-6 | TRBV7-9 | NA | TGTGCCAGCAGCTTAGGTTTCGCTAGCTCTGGGGCCAACGTCCTGACTTTC | CASSLGFASSGANVLTF
NA | TRBJ2-5 | TRBV28 | TRBD1 | TGTGCCAGCAGACTGGGGCTGACAGGGGGCATGGAGACCCAGTACTTC | CASRLGLTGGMETQYF
NA | TRBJ2-1 | TRBV2 | TRBD2 | TGTGCCAGCAGTGAAGAGAGCGGGAGAGATAGTGAGCAGTTCTTC | CASSEESGRDSEQFF
NA | TRBJ1-5 | TRBV6-5 | NA | TGTGCCAGCAGGGACACCTCCAATCAGCCCCAGCATTTT | CASRDTSNQPQHF
NA | TRBJ1-1 | TRBV9 | TRBD1 | TGTGCCAGCAGCGCTTCAGGGGGCAAGAACACTGAAGCTTTCTTT | CASSASGGKNTEAFF
few | TRBJ2-3 | TRBV5-1 | TRBD2 | TGCGCCAGCAGCGCCTGGACTAGCGGGCGGACAGATACGCAGTATTTT | CASSAWTSGRTDTQYF
NA | TRBJ2-3 | TRBV10-1 | TRBD2 | TGCGCCAGCAGTGAGTCGAGAGCGGGAGGCCGAGGGACAGATACGCAGTATTTT | CASSESRAGGRGTDTQYF
many | TRBJ2-2 | TRBV28 | TRBD2 | TGTGCCAGCAGTTTAGTAACTAGCGGAAGCAACACCGGGGAGCTGTTTTTT | CASSLVTSGSNTGELFF
NA | TRBJ2-7 | TRBV11-2 | TRBD2 | TGTGCCAGCAGCCAAAGCTCCCCTCTAGCGGGAGTAGGCGACGAGCAGTACTTC | CASSQSSPLAGVGDEQYF
NA | TRBJ1-4 | TRBV7-6 | NA | TGTGCCAGCAGCCGCGGGACCAGTAATGAAAAACTGTTTTTT | CASSRGTSNEKLFF
NA | TRBJ2-4 | TRBV14 | NA | TGTGCCAGCAGCCCCCAACGGGGACTAGCCAAAAACATTCAGTACTTC | CASSPQRGLAKNIQYF
NA | TRBJ2-2 | TRBV11-3 | NA | TGTGCCAGCAGCTTAGCGGTCACCGGGGAGCTGTTTTTT | CASSLAVTGELFF
few | TRBJ2-1 | TRBV5-1 | TRBD2 | TGCGCCAGCAGCTGGACGGGAGGGGAGCAGTTCTTC | CASSWTGGEQFF
NA | TRBJ2-2 | TRBV5-6 | NA | TGTGCCAGCAGCTTGGGAGTCGGGGAGCTGTTTTTT | CASSLGVGELFF
NA | TRBJ2-1 | TRBV5-6 | TRBD2 | TGTGCCAGCAGCTTGGACCCGGGAGCCGGTCGGGGGGATGAGCAGTTCTTC | CASSLDPGAGRGDEQFF
NA | TRBJ2-7 | TRBV6-5 | TRBD1 | TGTGCCAGCAGCTATACCGGGACAGGGGCCTACGAGCAGTACTTC | CASSYTGTGAYEQYF
few | TRBJ1-2 | TRBV4-2 | NA | TGTGCCAGCAGACCGAGGACAGACAACAACTATGGCTACACCTTC | CASRPRTDNNYGYTF
NA | TRBJ2-3 | TRBV5-1 | NA | TGCGCCAGCAGCCTGGAGCTAGCCAACACAGATACGCAGTATTTT | CASSLELANTDTQYF
NA | TRBJ2-1 | TRBV28 | NA | TGTGCCAGCAGGACCAGGGTACTTGTGGGCAATGAGCAGTTCTTC | CASRTRVLVGNEQFF
few | TRBJ2-7 | TRBV10-3 | TRBD1 | TGTGCCACCTGGGACAGGGACTCCTACGAGCAGTACTTC | CATWDRDSYEQYF
NA | TRBJ2-1 | TRBV10-3 | TRBD2 | TGTGCCATCAGTGGGGGGGGGCTAGCGGGCCAGTACAATGAGCAGTTCTTC | CAISGGGLAGQYNEQFF
many | TRBJ1-5 | TRBV3-1/TRBV3-2 | TRBD1 | TGTGCCAGCAGTTCCAGACAGGGCCGGGAGCCCCAGCATTTT | CASSSRQGREPQHF
NA | TRBJ1-1 | TRBV7-9 | NA | TGTGCCAGCAGCTTAGCGCGAAGGGGAGGTGGAACTGAAGCTTTCTTT | CASSLARRGGGTEAFF
NA | TRBJ2-4 | TRBV28 | TRBD1 | TGTGCCAGCACCCCCGGGACAGTGGAAAACATTCAGTACTTC | CASTPGTVENIQYF
NA | TRBJ1-1 | TRBV7-2 | TRBD1 | TGTGCCAGCAGCGCCGACAGGGACACTGAAGCTTTCTTT | CASSADRDTEAFF